Sequencing of this T cell receptor (beta chain) was carried out in a study of T cell repertoires in cytomegalovirus infection. Study-level background: A matching HLA type, together with CMV infection, was signaled by public TCR beta signatures.

This clonotype was observed at least ten times. What it recognizes is unknown. From the reads, TCRdb called clonotypes with MiXCR, one entry per CDR3 protein. The sample contains about 600,000 distinct CDR3 sequences, roughly a quarter of which appear only once. The study's findings and limits: The response measured ex vivo was dominated by TCR beta clonotypes (HLA-C-restricted and CMV-specific).

Sequencing was performed on CD8+ T cells from PBMCs. This clonotype originated in a human donor in good health (CMV status not recorded). Some clones in this sample may be carry-over from other donors' samples.

CDR3 loop: CASSLGERLSKNIQYF. In nucleotides, the CDR3 is TGTGCCAGCAGCTTGGGCGAGCGGCTAAGCAAAAACATTCAGTACTTC. The chain couples TRBV7-2 to TRBJ2-4, with D possibly being TRBD2 (5 bases). The CDR3 extends over 16 amino acids. Between the trimmed V and J ends, which lost 3 bases and 3 bases, there was a span of 15 bases. The germline CDR1 and CDR2 sequences are SGHTA and FQGNSA.